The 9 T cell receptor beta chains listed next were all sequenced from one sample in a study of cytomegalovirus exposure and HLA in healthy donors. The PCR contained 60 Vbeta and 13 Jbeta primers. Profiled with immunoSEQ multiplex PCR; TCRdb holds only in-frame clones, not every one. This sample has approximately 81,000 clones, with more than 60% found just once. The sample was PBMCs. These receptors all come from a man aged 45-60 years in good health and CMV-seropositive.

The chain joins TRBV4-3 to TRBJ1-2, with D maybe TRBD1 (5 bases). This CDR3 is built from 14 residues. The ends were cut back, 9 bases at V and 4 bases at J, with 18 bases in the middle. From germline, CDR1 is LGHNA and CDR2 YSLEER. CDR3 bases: TGCGCCAGGAACGTAAGTGGGGGGTTCTATGGCTACACCTTC. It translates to CARNVSGGFYGYTF.

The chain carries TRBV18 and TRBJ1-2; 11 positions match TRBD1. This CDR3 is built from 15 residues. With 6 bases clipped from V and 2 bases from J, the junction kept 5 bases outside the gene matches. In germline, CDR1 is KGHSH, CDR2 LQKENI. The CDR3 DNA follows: TGTGCCAGCTCGCAAGGGACAGGGGGGAACTATGGCTACACCTTC. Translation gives CASSQGTGGNYGYTF.

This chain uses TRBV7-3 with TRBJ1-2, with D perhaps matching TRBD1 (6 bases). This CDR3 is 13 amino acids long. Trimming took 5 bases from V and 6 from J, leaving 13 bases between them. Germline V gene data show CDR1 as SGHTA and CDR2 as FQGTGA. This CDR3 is CASSRMTGDGYTF. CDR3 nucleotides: TGTGCCAGCAGCCGGATGACAGGCGATGGCTACACCTTC.

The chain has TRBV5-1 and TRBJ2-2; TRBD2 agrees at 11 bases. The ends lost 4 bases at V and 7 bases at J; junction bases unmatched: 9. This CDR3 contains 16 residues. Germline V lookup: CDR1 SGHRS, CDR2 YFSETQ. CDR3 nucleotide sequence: TGCGCCAGCAGCATGCTACTAGCGGGAGTTAGCGGGGAGCTGTTTTTT. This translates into CASSMLLAGVSGELFF.

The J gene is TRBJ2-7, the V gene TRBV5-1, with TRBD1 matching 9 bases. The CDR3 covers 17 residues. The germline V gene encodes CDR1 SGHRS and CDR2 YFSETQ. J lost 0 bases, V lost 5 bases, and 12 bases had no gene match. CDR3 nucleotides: TGCGCCAGCAGTTCTAGCCCCGGGACAGGGTCCTCCTACGAGCAGTACTTC. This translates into CASSSSPGTGSSYEQYF.

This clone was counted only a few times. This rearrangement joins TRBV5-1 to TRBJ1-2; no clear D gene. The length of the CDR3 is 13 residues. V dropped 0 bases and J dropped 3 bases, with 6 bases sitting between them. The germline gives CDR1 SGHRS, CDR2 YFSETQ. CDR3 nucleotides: TGCGCCAGCAGCTTGGGGGGAGACTATGGCTACACCTTC. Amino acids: CASSLGGDYGYTF.

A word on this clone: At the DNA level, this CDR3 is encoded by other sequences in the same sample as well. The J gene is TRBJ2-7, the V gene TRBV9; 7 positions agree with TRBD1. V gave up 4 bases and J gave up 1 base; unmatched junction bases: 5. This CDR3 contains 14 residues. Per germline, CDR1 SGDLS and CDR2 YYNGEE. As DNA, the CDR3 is TGTGCCAGCAGCCCTCGGACAGGATCCTACGAGCAGTACTTC. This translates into CASSPRTGSYEQYF.

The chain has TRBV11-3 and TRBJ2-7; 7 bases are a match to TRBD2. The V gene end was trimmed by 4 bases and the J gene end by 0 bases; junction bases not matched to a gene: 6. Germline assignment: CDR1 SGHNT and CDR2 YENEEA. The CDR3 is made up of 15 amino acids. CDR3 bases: TGTGCCAGCAGCTCGCTAGCGGTAAACTCCTACGAGCAGTACTTC. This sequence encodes CASSSLAVNSYEQYF.

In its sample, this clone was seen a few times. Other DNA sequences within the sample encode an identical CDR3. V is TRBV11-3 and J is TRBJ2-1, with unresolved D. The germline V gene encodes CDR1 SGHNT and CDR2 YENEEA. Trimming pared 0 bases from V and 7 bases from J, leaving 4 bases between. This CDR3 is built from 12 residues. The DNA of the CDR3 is TGTGCCAGCAGCTTAGAAGCGAATGAGCAGTTCTTC. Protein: CASSLEANEQFF.